This entry lists 20 T cell receptor beta chains sequenced from one sample in a study of blood T cell repertoires in COVID-19. Here immunoSEQ multiplex PCR was the method, and the copy in TCRdb shows in-frame clones only, minus some. This sample has fewer than 350,000 clones, with roughly 90% found just once. The sample was PBMCs or T cells enriched from blood (not recorded which). These receptors were collected from a woman aged 35 to 49 who had recovered from COVID-19.

The chain couples TRBV11-2 to TRBJ2-7, with TRBD2 identical over 7 bases. The V gene end was trimmed by 2 bases and the J gene end by 3 bases; junction bases not matched to a gene: 4. CDR3 length equals 14 residues. Germline CDR1 SGHAT, CDR2 FQNNGV. The CDR3 DNA is TGTGCCAGCAGCTTAATGGCGGGAGACTACGAGCAGTACTTC. Translation gives CASSLMAGDYEQYF.

The V and J genes are TRBV7-2 and TRBJ1-5; 7 nucleotides align to TRBD1. This CDR3 spans 15 amino acids. Germline CDR1 and CDR2: SGHTA and FQGNSA. V trimming: 4 bases; J trimming: 7 bases; junction bases outside the gene matches: 10. The CDR3 DNA follows: TGTGCCAGCAGCTACGATATCAGGGGGGTCCAGCCCCAGCATTTT. It is translated as CASSYDIRGVQPQHF.

The V gene is TRBV27, the J gene TRBJ1-1; 7 positions agree with TRBD1. V gave up 4 bases and J gave up 7 bases; unmatched junction bases: 9. The length of the CDR3 is 14 residues. The V gene's germline CDR1 is MNHEY and CDR2 SMNVEV (reference sequence). CDR3 region: CASSSRQGRDEAFF. CDR3 DNA: TGTGCCAGCAGTTCGAGACAGGGCAGGGATGAAGCTTTCTTT.

The V call is TRBV6-5, the J call TRBJ1-3; 8 positions agree with TRBD1. Germline-derived CDR1 and CDR2 are MNHEY and SVGAGI. The CDR3 has 15 amino acids. Trimming at V came to 6 bases and at J to 0 bases, leaving 4 bases not matched to a gene. The CDR3 DNA sequence: TGTGCCAGCAGCCCAGGGGGCCACTCTGGAAACACCATATATTTT. Protein: CASSPGGHSGNTIYF.

This clone occurred once. The V and J genes are TRBV6-6 and TRBJ1-2; 7 bases align to TRBD1. Looked up from germline, CDR1 is MNHNY and CDR2 is SVGAGI (reference sequence). The V segment lost 7 bases and the J segment 4 bases; nucleotides outside the gene matches: 12. The CDR3 has 15 amino acids. CDR3 nucleotides: TGTGCCAGCACGACAGGGAGCTCTTCGAGCTATGGCTACACCTTC. Encoded protein: CASTTGSSSSYGYTF.

This rearrangement joins TRBV5-6 to TRBJ1-1; TRBD1 matches 7 bases. The J segment lost 4 bases and the V segment lost 6 bases, leaving 6 bases of the junction unmatched. CDR1 and CDR2 from the germline V gene are SGHDT and YYEEEE. The CDR3 is made up of 13 amino acids. CDR3 bases: TGTGCCAGCACCATCTACAGGGGCACTGAAGCTTTCTTT. Protein: CASTIYRGTEAFF.

This chain joins TRBV6-5 and TRBJ2-3; possibly TRBD1 for D (5 bases). V was clipped by 8 bases and J by 2 bases, with 17 bases between them. Per germline, CDR1 MNHEY and CDR2 SVGAGI. The CDR3 extends over 15 amino acids. CDR3 in DNA: TGTGCCAGCGCTTCAGGAGACAGTTACACAGATACGCAGTATTTT. Translating gives CASASGDSYTDTQYF.

The rearrangement links TRBV25-1 to TRBJ2-7; D might be TRBD1 (6 bases). The CDR3 runs to 14 residues. Per germline, CDR1 MGHDK and CDR2 SYGVNS. V was trimmed by 4 bases and J by 2 bases, leaving 12 bases between them. CDR3 coding DNA: TGTGCCAGCAGTGTAGGGGGACCAGCCTACGAGCAGTACTTC. Protein: CASSVGGPAYEQYF.

The chain uses TRBV6-2 or TRBV6-3 and TRBJ2-7; D is uncertain. Germline V gene data show CDR1 as MNHEY and CDR2 as SVGEGT. The CDR3 extends over 12 amino acids. V lost 6 bases and J lost 2, with 8 bases in between. The CDR3 nucleotides are TGTGCCAGCAGCTCGCGGACCTACGAGCAGTACTTC. Amino acids: CASSSRTYEQYF.

The chain has TRBV5-8 and TRBJ2-3, with 8 bases aligning to TRBD1. V was pared by 4 bases and J by 1 base, with 5 bases of the junction left unmatched. Germline values: CDR1 SGHTS, CDR2 YDEGEE. The CDR3 has 15 amino acids. The DNA of the CDR3 is TGTGCCAGCAGCCACAGGGGGATGGGCACAGATACGCAGTATTTT. The encoded protein is CASSHRGMGTDTQYF.

This rearrangement joins TRBV19 to TRBJ1-4; possible D gene TRBD1, 5 bases. This CDR3 has 14 residues. Germline V gene data show CDR1 as LNHDA and CDR2 as SQIVND (reference sequence). Trimming removed 5 bases from V and 6 bases from J, with 13 bases in between. CDR3 nucleotide sequence: TGTGCCAGTAGTCATACGGGACTCGATGAAAAACTGTTTTTT. Translation: CASSHTGLDEKLFF.

V gene TRBV15 combines with J gene TRBJ2-1, with 10 bases lining up with TRBD2. The CDR3 runs to 15 residues. The germline CDR1 and CDR2 sequences are LNHNV and YYDKDF (reference sequence). The V gene end was trimmed by 3 bases and the J gene end by 4 bases; junction bases not matched to a gene: 3. DNA of the CDR3: TGTGCCACCAGCAGTGGACTAGCGGAGTACAATGAGCAGTTCTTC. Amino acid sequence: CATSSGLAEYNEQFF.

The chain employs TRBV5-4 and TRBJ2-7, with D tentatively TRBD1 (5 bases). The length of the CDR3 is 14 residues. Germline V gives CDR1 SGHNT, CDR2 YYREEE (reference sequence). V lost 5 bases and J 0 bases, leaving 12 bases between the germline ends. The CDR3 DNA reads TGTGCCAGCAGACTCCAGGGCAGCTCCTACGAGCAGTACTTC. Translating gives CASRLQGSSYEQYF.

Note on this clone: The same CDR3 can be traced to other DNA sequences in this sample. The chain uses TRBV11-3 and TRBJ2-2; D is uncertain. V lost 1 base to trimming and J lost 4 bases, with 4 bases between them. CDR1 is SGHNT and CDR2 is YENEEA in the germline V gene. CDR3 length: 13 amino acids. The CDR3 here is CASSLVATGELFF. CDR3 bases: TGTGCCAGCAGCTTAGTAGCCACCGGGGAGCTGTTTTTT.

There are a few counts of this clone. The chain employs TRBV7-9 and TRBJ1-3; TRBD1 is a possible D gene (5 bases). The CDR3 length is 16 residues. Germline assignment: CDR1 SEHNR and CDR2 FQNEAQ (reference sequence). V dropped 5 bases and J dropped 3 bases, with 17 bases sitting between them. The CDR3 coding sequence is TGTGCCAGCAGCCGCGCCGGGGGGACGGGTGGAAACACCATATATTTT. Amino acids: CASSRAGGTGGNTIYF.

The CDR3 DNA is TGTGCCAGCAGCTTGGGAGGAGGGGCAGGGACTGGGGCCAACGTCCTGACTTTC. This codes for CASSLGGGAGTGANVLTF. This chain uses TRBV7-3 with TRBJ2-6; the D gene is possibly TRBD2 (6 bases). Germline CDR1 reads SGHTA; CDR2 reads FQGTGA. Trimming took off 3 bases at V and 2 bases at J, with 17 bases between the two ends. This CDR3 is built from 18 residues.

The chain is built from TRBV7-9 and TRBJ2-1, with 10 bases aligning to TRBD2. V lost 2 bases, J lost 7 bases, and 5 bases stayed unmatched. Per germline, CDR1 SEHNR and CDR2 FQNEAQ (reference sequence). The CDR3 spans 15 residues. The CDR3 DNA reads as TGTGCCAGCAGCTTACTAGCGGGAGCAGGGAATGAGCAGTTCTTC. Protein product: CASSLLAGAGNEQFF.

The chain joins TRBV11-1 to TRBJ1-1, with 9 bases fitting TRBD1. This CDR3 is built from 14 residues. The germline CDR1 and CDR2 sequences are SGHAT and FQDESV (reference sequence). Trimming cost V 3 bases and J 7 bases; bases outside gene matches: 6. The CDR3 DNA sequence: TGTGCCAGCAGCTTGGGGACAGGGAAGGATGAAGCTTTCTTT. Encoded protein: CASSLGTGKDEAFF.

This clone was observed a handful of times. This rearrangement joins TRBV5-5 to TRBJ1-6; 11 bases are a match to TRBD1. CDR1 and CDR2 from the germline V gene are SGHKS and YYEKEE (reference sequence). The junction had 7 bases not matched to a gene; V was cut back by 4 bases and J by 7 bases. The CDR3 has 16 residues. For the CDR3, the DNA is TGTGCCAGCAGCAGGGGGACAGGGGGATCCAATTCACCCCTCCACTTT. As protein: CASSRGTGGSNSPLHF.

The genes are TRBV19 and TRBJ2-2; 8 positions agree with TRBD2. V lost 6 bases, J lost 6 bases, and 12 bases stayed unmatched. Germline-derived CDR1 and CDR2 are LNHDA and SQIVND (reference sequence). This CDR3 region has 16 residues. CDR3 in amino acids: CASRDGGRTLAGELFF. The DNA for the CDR3 is TGTGCCAGTAGGGACGGCGGGAGGACCCTAGCCGGGGAGCTGTTTTTT. Based on the CDR3 plus reference TRBV19 and TRBJ2-2, the full variable domain is DGGITQSPKYLFRKEGQNVTLSCEQNLNHDAMYWYRQDPGQGLRLIYYSQIVNDFQKGDIAEGYSVSREKKESFPLTVTSAQKNPTAFYLCASRDGGRTLAGELFFGEGSRLTVL.